The 20 T cell receptor beta chains in this list originate from one sample, sequenced in a study of T cell responses to AZD1222 COVID-19 vaccine. Clones were sequenced by immunoSEQ multiplex PCR, and TCRdb holds only the in-frame ones, with some missing. The data show roughly 70,000 clones, 75% to 95% seen once. Sequences were derived from peripheral blood, sampled 28 days after the second dose of the MenACWY control vaccine. All receptors come from an adult who received the MenACWY meningococcal vaccine as a control.

V usage is TRBV6-2 or TRBV6-3 and J usage is TRBJ1-1; the D is unclear. With 4 bases removed from V and 1 base from J, the gap between germline ends came to 10 bases. Germline CDR1 is MNHEY and CDR2 is SVGEGT. CDR3 length: 14 residues. CDR3: CASSLGSPNTEAFF. CDR3 bases: TGTGCCAGCAGTTTGGGCAGCCCGAACACTGAAGCTTTCTTT.

The V and J genes are TRBV6-1 and TRBJ1-1; tentative D call: TRBD1 (6 bases). Between the trimmed V and J ends, which lost 2 bases and 8 bases, there was a span of 15 bases. Germline V gives CDR1 MNHNS, CDR2 SASEGT. The CDR3 is 14 residues long. The CDR3 reads CASSEQGGTGEAFF. CDR3 DNA sequence: TGTGCCAGCAGTGAACAAGGGGGGACCGGGGAAGCTTTCTTT.

This clone has only one observation. The chain links TRBV7-9 to TRBJ2-3; the D is unclear. CDR1 and CDR2 (germline): SEHNR, FQNEAQ (reference sequence). V gave up 6 bases and J gave up 0 bases, with 7 bases separating them. This CDR3 contains 13 residues. The CDR3 nucleotides read TGTGCCAGCAGACCTCCAAGCACAGATACGCAGTATTTT. This translates into CASRPPSTDTQYF.

V is TRBV5-1 and J is TRBJ2-5; unclear D gene. Germline-derived CDR1 and CDR2 are SGHRS and YFSETQ. Trimming removed 0 bases at V and 4 bases at J, with 7 bases between. The CDR3 length is 13 residues. Here the CDR3 reads CASSLDLIETQYF. The CDR3 DNA follows: TGCGCCAGCAGCTTGGACCTGATAGAGACCCAGTACTTC.

V usage is TRBV5-1 and J usage is TRBJ1-2; D may be TRBD1 (5 bases). CDR1 and CDR2 (germline): SGHRS, YFSETQ. V was shortened by 3 bases and J by 2 bases, with 8 bases between the two germline ends. This CDR3 contains 13 residues. CDR3 sequence: CASSSGQNYGYTF. The CDR3 DNA is TGCGCCAGCAGCTCCGGACAAAACTATGGCTACACCTTC.

J is TRBJ1-4 and V is TRBV19, with 7 nucleotides matching TRBD1. Germline V lookup: CDR1 LNHDA, CDR2 SQIVND (reference sequence). The CDR3 extends over 14 amino acids. V trimming: 4 bases; J trimming: 7 bases; junction bases outside the gene matches: 6. The CDR3 is CASSTKTGVEKLFF. Written as DNA, the CDR3 is TGTGCCAGTAGTACCAAAACAGGGGTTGAAAAACTGTTTTTT.

The V and J genes are TRBV7-2 and TRBJ2-1, with D maybe TRBD1 (5 bases). The CDR3 contains 16 residues. The germline V and J ends were trimmed by 2 bases and 7 bases, with 18 bases remaining between them. CDR1 and CDR2 (germline): SGHTA, FQGNSA. The CDR3 sequence is CASSLSGSRAENEQFF. CDR3 sequence (DNA): TGTGCCAGCAGCTTATCCGGGTCCAGGGCAGAAAATGAGCAGTTCTTC.

The CDR3 spells CASSQGLTGSLNEQFF. CDR3 in DNA: TGCGCCAGCAGCCAAGGATTAACAGGGAGTCTTAATGAGCAGTTCTTC. V and J are TRBV4-1 and TRBJ2-1; D is possibly TRBD1 (6 bases). The CDR3 covers 16 residues. Trimming left V 1 base short and J 7 bases short, with 17 bases between. Germline CDR1 MGHRA, CDR2 YSYEKL.

The rearrangement joins TRBV12-3 or TRBV12-4 to TRBJ2-2; D remains ambiguous. The CDR3 spans 13 residues. The V and J ends lost 3 bases and 4 bases respectively, with 6 bases between them. The CDR3 here is CASSFPSTGELFF. In nucleotides, the CDR3 is TGTGCCAGCAGTTTCCCGAGCACCGGGGAGCTGTTTTTT.

This clone occurred a few times. CDR3 region: CASSGSGEKLFF. The CDR3, as DNA: TGTGCCAGCAGTGGGTCGGGGGAAAAACTGTTTTTT. The rearrangement links TRBV25-1 to TRBJ1-4; D not certain. The CDR3 has 12 residues. Germline values: CDR1 MGHDK, CDR2 SYGVNS. V dropped 4 bases and J dropped 8 bases, with 8 bases sitting between them.

V is TRBV19 and J is TRBJ2-4; no clear D. The CDR3 covers 11 residues. The V end was cut by 4 bases, the J end by 7 bases, with 5 bases between. Germline CDR1 and CDR2: LNHDA and SQIVND (reference sequence). CDR3 nucleotides: TGTGCCAGTAGTAATTGGAACATTCAGTACTTC. Translating it yields CASSNWNIQYF.

V and J are TRBV9 and TRBJ1-5, with unresolved D. This CDR3 has 15 residues. The V gene's germline CDR1 is SGDLS and CDR2 YYNGEE. V lost 0 bases and J lost 3, with 10 bases in between. The chain's CDR3 is CASSVDKDFNQPQHF. The CDR3 nucleotides are TGTGCCAGCAGCGTAGATAAAGACTTCAATCAGCCCCAGCATTTT.

This chain links TRBV15 with TRBJ2-2; 7 nucleotides match TRBD2. The CDR3 has 16 amino acids. Unmatched junction bases numbered 11, after V lost 6 bases and J lost 4 bases. Per the germline V gene, CDR1 is LNHNV and CDR2 is YYDKDF (reference sequence). CDR3 loop: CATSRTAGDPTGELFF. Written as DNA, the CDR3 is TGTGCCACCAGTAGGACGGCGGGAGATCCCACCGGGGAGCTGTTTTTT.

The V and J genes are TRBV10-3 and TRBJ2-3; perhaps TRBD1 as D (5 bases). Looked up from germline, CDR1 is ENHRY and CDR2 is SYGVKD. This CDR3 has 14 amino acids. V lost 3 bases and J 5 bases, leaving 12 bases between the germline ends. The CDR3 region has the DNA TGTGCCATCAGTGATCGAAGGGGTAGAGATACGCAGTATTTT. Its protein is CAISDRRGRDTQYF.

The chain uses TRBV6-2 or TRBV6-3 and TRBJ2-5; TRBD2 aligns across 11 bases. CDR3 size: 18 residues. Germline V CDR1 and CDR2: MNHEY, SVGEGT. V shed 1 base and J 0 bases; nucleotides not matched to a gene: 7. The chain's CDR3 is CASSYWASGRRYQETQYF. The CDR3 nucleotides are TGTGCCAGCAGTTACTGGGCTAGCGGGAGGAGGTACCAAGAGACCCAGTACTTC.

The chain carries TRBV18 and TRBJ1-1; no definite D call. CDR3 length equals 16 residues. CDR1 KGHSH and CDR2 LQKENI come from the germline V gene. The V end lost 0 bases, the J end lost 4 bases, and 15 bases lay between the germline ends. CDR3 sequence reads: CASSPPERARGTEAFF. The CDR3 DNA follows: TGTGCCAGCTCACCACCGGAGCGAGCCAGAGGCACTGAAGCTTTCTTT.

The chain links TRBV12-5 to TRBJ2-1; D may be TRBD1 (6 bases). The V and J ends lost 7 bases and 6 bases respectively, with 13 bases between them. The length of the CDR3 is 13 residues. Germline loops: CDR1 LGHNT, CDR2 FRNRAP. CDR3 sequence (DNA): TGTGCTAGTGCCTCCACAGGGCGCAATGAGCAGTTCTTC. Translated, it gives CASASTGRNEQFF. Looking up the rest from reference TRBV12-5 and TRBJ2-1 gives the full variable domain: DARVTQTPRHKVTEMGQEVTMRCQPILGHNTVFWYRQTMMQGLELLAYFRNRAPLDDSGMPKDRFSAEMPDATLATLKIQPSEPRDSAVYFCASASTGRNEQFFGPGTRLTVL.

The chain combines TRBV6-5 with TRBJ1-1; tentative D call: TRBD1 (6 bases). Trimming took off 2 bases at V and 2 bases at J, with 9 bases between the two ends. Germline-derived CDR1 and CDR2 are MNHEY and SVGAGI. The length of the CDR3 is 14 residues. CDR3 in amino acids: CASSYRTVNTEAFF. For the CDR3, the DNA is TGTGCCAGCAGTTACCGGACAGTTAACACTGAAGCTTTCTTT.

J is TRBJ2-2 and V is TRBV12-3 or TRBV12-4, with D possibly matching TRBD2 (6 bases). The germline V and J ends were trimmed by 1 base and 6 bases, with 6 bases remaining between them. The CDR3 has 13 amino acids. The CDR3 reads CASSLGLAGELFF. The CDR3 DNA reads TGTGCCAGCAGTTTAGGACTAGCCGGGGAGCTGTTTTTT.

The chain recombines TRBV21-1 with TRBJ2-7; TRBD1, as called in the table, went unchecked against the DNA. TRBV21-1 is a documented pseudogene. The CDR3 runs to 17 residues. CDR3 DNA: TGTGCCAATCAGGCCCATCCCTCGGGACAGGCTGTTTACGAGCAGTACTTC. Translated: CANQAHPSGQAVYEQYF.